The 8 T cell receptor beta chains below come from one sample, sequenced in a study of T-cell memory formation after mild COVID-19. MiXCR, run by TCRdb on the 5' RACE reads, gives a single entry per CDR3 protein. The table has about 170,000 distinct CDR3 sequences, 10% to 15% seen once. The sequencing sample was made of PBMCs or a T cell subset sorted from them (not recorded which). Receptor source: a man younger than 35 who had mild COVID-19 (a few samples of this study predate the infection). Cell type and time point are not known.

This clonotype was observed a handful of times. CDR3 sequence: CASSFGTGDTEAFF. The CDR3, as DNA: TGTGCCAGCAGCTTCGGGACAGGGGACACTGAAGCTTTCTTT. The rearrangement joins TRBV7-8 to TRBJ1-1; the match to TRBD1 covers 10 bases. The germline V gene encodes CDR1 SGHVS and CDR2 FQNEAQ. V trimming: 3 bases; J trimming: 3 bases; junction bases outside the gene matches: 1. The CDR3 loop spans 14 amino acids.

The CDR3 bases are TGTGCCAGCTCATTGGGGCAAAAGAACACTGAAGCTTTCTTT. Protein: CASSLGQKNTEAFF. The chain links TRBV18 to TRBJ1-1; D is perhaps TRBD1 (5 bases). Germline V gives CDR1 KGHSH, CDR2 LQKENI. The CDR3 is made up of 14 amino acids. V was pared by 5 bases and J by 1 base, with 11 bases between.

The chain joins TRBV20-1 to TRBJ1-5; D perhaps matches TRBD1 (5 bases). V lost 0 bases to trimming and J lost 6 bases, with 6 bases between them. Germline V lookup: CDR1 DFQATT, CDR2 SNEGSKA (reference sequence). CDR3 length: 12 residues. In DNA, the CDR3 is TGCAGTGCTAGAGACAGGGTTCAGCCCCAGCATTTT. Its protein product is CSARDRVQPQHF.

V gene TRBV5-1 combines with J gene TRBJ2-3; 10 bases are a match to TRBD1. CDR1 SGHRS and CDR2 YFSETQ come from the germline V gene. V lost 4 bases to trimming and J lost 7 bases; unmatched junction nucleotides: 6. The CDR3 runs to 14 residues. CDR3 nucleotide sequence: TGCGCCAGCAGCGGCGGGACAGGGGTCCATACGCAGTATTTT. Its translation: CASSGGTGVHTQYF.

This clonotype came up a few times. This chain joins TRBV3-1 and TRBJ2-1; maybe TRBD2 (6 bases). The CDR3 is 12 residues long. The V and J ends lost 4 bases and 10 bases respectively, with 11 bases between them. Germline V gene sequence: CDR1 LGHDT, CDR2 YNNKEL (reference sequence). Here the CDR3 DNA reads TGTGCCAGCAGCCTCCAGGCGGGGGAGCAGTTCTTC. Residues: CASSLQAGEQFF.

The rearrangement joins TRBV7-3 to TRBJ2-3; 7 bases agree with TRBD2. This CDR3 region has 16 residues. The germline CDR1 and CDR2 sequences are SGHTA and FQGTGA. The V and J ends lost 5 bases and 1 base, in that order; junction bases with no gene match: 9. Written as DNA, the CDR3 is TGTGCCAGCAGCACCCTCCTGGCGGGGGGCACAGATACGCAGTATTTT. This codes for CASSTLLAGGTDTQYF.

The J gene is TRBJ2-7, the V gene TRBV12-3 or TRBV12-4; TRBD2 is a possible D gene (5 bases). The CDR3 sequence is 16 residues long. V lost 7 bases, J lost 6 bases, and 25 bases lay in between. CDR3 coding DNA: TGTGCCAGCAAATCCCCGAGGGTCTTTGGATTGGGCGAGCAGTACTTC. It encodes CASKSPRVFGLGEQYF.

The J gene is TRBJ1-5, the V gene TRBV20-1; the D is unclear. CDR3 size: 17 residues. Looked up from germline, CDR1 is DFQATT and CDR2 is SNEGSKA (reference sequence). V was cut by 3 bases and J by 3 bases, with 21 bases left in between. CDR3 region: CSARRSTSRTLNQPQHF. The CDR3 DNA sequence: TGCAGTGCTAGGCGGTCGACTTCCAGGACCCTCAATCAGCCCCAGCATTTT.